Listed below are T cell receptor beta chains from one sample, sequenced in a study of blood T cell repertoires in COVID-19. This table comes from immunoSEQ multiplex PCR, and its TCRdb copy is limited to in-frame clones, with some not included. The data show some 180,000 clones, with roughly 73% seen just once and 2.5% to 3% held by the top ten. The sequencing sample was made of peripheral blood. These receptors came from a woman of 80 years or more with active or convalescent COVID-19. The CDR3 runs from the conserved cysteine through the conserved F or W. D genes are given only for firm matches. Rows may omit the clone size; those that give it use once, few, many or a size class.

V: TRBV24-1
D: -
J: TRBJ2-5
size: -
DNA: TGTGCCACCAGAGACTCTGTGCAGACCCAGTACTTC
CDR3: CATRDSVQTQYF

V: TRBV28
D: TRBD2
J: TRBJ2-7
size: -
DNA: TGTGCCAGCAGTATCGGCCCACCTAGCGGGGGGGCTTACGAGCAGTACTTC
CDR3: CASSIGPPSGGAYEQYF

V: TRBV2
D: TRBD1
J: TRBJ1-5
size: -
DNA: TGTGCCAGCAGTGGCCGGGACAGGGGGTGGGATCAGCCCCAGCATTTT
CDR3: CASSGRDRGWDQPQHF

V: TRBV7-9
D: -
J: TRBJ1-3
size: -
DNA: TGTGCCAGCAGTAGTACAGGAAACTCTGGAAACACCATATATTTT
CDR3: CASSSTGNSGNTIYF

V: TRBV6-2/TRBV6-3
D: TRBD1
J: TRBJ1-2
size: -
DNA: TGTGCCAGCAGTTATGGGACAGGAGGCTACACCTTC
CDR3: CASSYGTGGYTF

V: TRBV25-1
D: -
J: TRBJ2-5
size: -
DNA: TGTGCCAGCAGTGAAAACACCAGACAAGAGACCCAGTACTTC
CDR3: CASSENTRQETQYF

V: TRBV6-5
D: -
J: TRBJ1-5
size: -
DNA: TGTGCCAGCAGTCGAACCATAAGACACCAGCCCCAGCATTTT
CDR3: CASSRTIRHQPQHF

V: TRBV7-9
D: -
J: TRBJ1-1
size: -
DNA: TGTGCCAGCAGCCGGCCCCCAGCCGGGGGGTCTGAAGCTTTCTTT
CDR3: CASSRPPAGGSEAFF

V: TRBV30
D: -
J: TRBJ2-3
size: -
DNA: TGTGCCTGGAGGGGGCCTAGCACAGATACGCAGTATTTT
CDR3: CAWRGPSTDTQYF

V: TRBV12-3/TRBV12-4
D: TRBD2
J: TRBJ2-3
size: -
DNA: TGTGCCAGCAGTTTGACTAGCGCAGATACGCAGTATTTT
CDR3: CASSLTSADTQYF

V: TRBV19
D: -
J: TRBJ2-7
size: -
DNA: TGTGCCAGTATGGGACTTACCTACGAGCAGTACTTC
CDR3: CASMGLTYEQYF

V: TRBV5-1
D: TRBD1
J: TRBJ1-1
size: -
DNA: TGCGCCAGCAGCCCCGGGACAGGGGAGGGCACTGAAGCTTTCTTT
CDR3: CASSPGTGEGTEAFF

V: TRBV4-3
D: -
J: TRBJ1-5
size: -
DNA: TGCGCCAGCAGCCAAGATTCCGCAGGGAATCAGCCCCAGCATTTT
CDR3: CASSQDSAGNQPQHF

V: TRBV5-8
D: -
J: TRBJ1-1
size: -
DNA: TGTGCCAGCAGCTCCCTACAAGACACCTTGAACACTGAAGCTTTCTTT
CDR3: CASSSLQDTLNTEAFF

V: TRBV3-1/TRBV3-2
D: -
J: TRBJ2-7
size: -
DNA: TGTGCCAGCAGCCAACAGGGCCCCTACGAGCAGTACTTC
CDR3: CASSQQGPYEQYF

V: TRBV20-1
D: -
J: TRBJ2-7
size: many
DNA: TGCAGTGCTAGTGGGTCAGGGTACGAGCAGTACTTC
CDR3: CSASGSGYEQYF

V: TRBV7-9
D: -
J: TRBJ1-1
size: -
DNA: TGTGCCAGCAGGAGGTTCGCTGAAGCTTTCTTT
CDR3: CASRRFAEAFF

V: TRBV20-1
D: -
J: TRBJ1-2
size: few
DNA: TGCAGTGCTAGATCGGTTTTCTACACCTTC
CDR3: CSARSVFYTF

V: TRBV18
D: -
J: TRBJ2-1
size: -
DNA: TGTGCCAGTTCCCAGGGAAGAAACAATGAGCAGTTCTTC
CDR3: CASSQGRNNEQFF

V: TRBV4-2
D: TRBD1
J: TRBJ1-1
size: -
DNA: TGTGCCAGCAGCCCCAAAGGACAGGGAGTTTTAGAAGCTTTCTTT
CDR3: CASSPKGQGVLEAFF

V: TRBV5-1
D: -
J: TRBJ1-4
size: -
DNA: TGCGCCAGCAGCCCTGAGGGCCATGCAACTAATGAAAAACTGTTTTTT
CDR3: CASSPEGHATNEKLFF

V: TRBV28
D: TRBD1
J: TRBJ2-7
size: -
DNA: TGTGCCAGCAGCTCCTCGGGGACAGGGGGCTACGAGCAGTACTTC
CDR3: CASSSSGTGGYEQYF

V: TRBV9
D: -
J: TRBJ2-5
size: -
DNA: TGTGCCAGCAGCGTAGTCGGGGGATTGGAGACCCAGTACTTC
CDR3: CASSVVGGLETQYF

V: TRBV15
D: -
J: TRBJ1-5
size: -
DNA: TGTGCCACCAGCAGAGATCGGGTCCTGTACCTAGATGGCAATCAGCCCCAGCATTTT
CDR3: CATSRDRVLYLDGNQPQHF

V: TRBV27
D: -
J: TRBJ1-1
size: -
DNA: TGTGCCAGCAGCCAGCTGGCAGGGGCCAAAGCTTTCTTT
CDR3: CASSQLAGAKAFF

V: TRBV12-3/TRBV12-4
D: -
J: TRBJ2-5
size: -
DNA: TGTGCCAGCAGTTTTCTCAGGGAAGAGACCCAGTACTTC
CDR3: CASSFLREETQYF

V: TRBV28
D: TRBD1
J: TRBJ1-4
size: -
DNA: TGTGCCAGCAGTTCGCCCCACAGGGGGCCTGACGGAAAACTGTTTTTT
CDR3: CASSSPHRGPDGKLFF

V: TRBV6-5
D: TRBD2
J: TRBJ2-1
size: -
DNA: TGTGCCAGCAGGATGATAGCGGGGGGTTACAATGAGCAGTTCTTC
CDR3: CASRMIAGGYNEQFF

V: TRBV27
D: -
J: TRBJ1-2
size: -
DNA: TGTGCCAGCAGTCCCCTCCAGGACAGATATGGCTACACCTTC
CDR3: CASSPLQDRYGYTF

V: TRBV5-8
D: -
J: TRBJ1-5
size: few
DNA: TGTGCCAGCACCCATGGACTTAGCAATCAGCCCCAGCATTTT
CDR3: CASTHGLSNQPQHF

V: TRBV5-1
D: -
J: TRBJ1-2
size: -
DNA: TGCGCCAGCAGCTTGGGACAGACGAGTGGCTATGGCTACACCTTC
CDR3: CASSLGQTSGYGYTF

V: TRBV7-8
D: TRBD1
J: TRBJ2-7
size: -
DNA: TGTGCCAGCAGCTTAAGGGGGCAAGGATCCTACGAGCAGTACTTC
CDR3: CASSLRGQGSYEQYF

V: TRBV5-5
D: -
J: TRBJ1-2
size: -
DNA: TGTGCCAGCAGCACCGGGGTTCGGCAGTATGGCTACACCTTC
CDR3: CASSTGVRQYGYTF

V: TRBV5-6
D: TRBD2
J: TRBJ2-5
size: many
DNA: TGTGCCAGCAGCAAACTAGCGGGGGCAGAGACCCAGTACTTC
CDR3: CASSKLAGAETQYF

V: TRBV5-5
D: -
J: TRBJ2-2
size: -
DNA: TGTGCCAGCAGCTTGACAGGCGAGGTTACCGGGGAGCTGTTTTTT
CDR3: CASSLTGEVTGELFF

V: TRBV6-4
D: -
J: TRBJ2-5
size: -
DNA: TGTGCCAGCAGTGTTGGGGTGGGGTCCCTATTGGGACTGCGCCAAGAGACCCAGTACTTC
CDR3: CASSVGVGSLLGLRQETQYF

V: TRBV6-2/TRBV6-3
D: -
J: TRBJ2-1
size: -
DNA: TGTGCCAGCAGTAGACAGCAATACAATGAGCAGTTCTTC
CDR3: CASSRQQYNEQFF

V: TRBV11-2
D: -
J: TRBJ1-5
size: many
DNA: TGTGCCAGCAGCTTAGATCTGTTTCAGCCCCAGCATTTT
CDR3: CASSLDLFQPQHF

V: TRBV6-2/TRBV6-3
D: -
J: TRBJ2-5
size: -
DNA: TGTGCCAGCAGTTTACATCCACCGGAGTACCAAGAGACCCAGTACTTC
CDR3: CASSLHPPEYQETQYF

V: TRBV28
D: -
J: TRBJ1-2
size: once
DNA: TGTGCCAGCAGCAACCCCAGGGCAGGGCAGAGCTATGGCTACACCTTC
CDR3: CASSNPRAGQSYGYTF

V: TRBV4-1
D: TRBD2
J: TRBJ2-1
size: few
DNA: TGCGCCAGCAGCCAATTAGGGGCGGGGGGGCAATTCGATGAGCAGTTCTTC
CDR3: CASSQLGAGGQFDEQFF

V: TRBV27
D: -
J: TRBJ1-2
size: -
DNA: TGTGCCAGCCCGGATCAGGAAAACTACACCTTC
CDR3: CASPDQENYTF

V: TRBV4-1
D: -
J: TRBJ1-2
size: -
DNA: TGCGCCAGCAGCCAAGAAACCGGGGTACGGAGTGGCTACACCTTC
CDR3: CASSQETGVRSGYTF

V: TRBV2
D: -
J: TRBJ2-5
size: -
DNA: TGTGCCAGCAGTGAGATAAGGGGCAGCGAGACCCAGTACTTC
CDR3: CASSEIRGSETQYF

V: TRBV27
D: TRBD2
J: TRBJ2-3
size: -
DNA: TGTGCCAGCAGTTTGCTAGCGGGGGGTGTTAGTACAGATACGCAGTATTTT
CDR3: CASSLLAGGVSTDTQYF

V: TRBV28
D: -
J: TRBJ2-3
size: -
DNA: TGTGCCAGCAGTTTTTGGGGGGGCCCCAGTTATACGCAGTATTTT
CDR3: CASSFWGGPSYTQYF

V: TRBV21-1
D: -
J: TRBJ2-7
size: -
DNA: TGTGCCAGCAGCAAGAGACTAGGACCCCTAAGGCCCTACGAGCAGTACTTC
CDR3: CASSKRLGPLRPYEQYF

V: TRBV7-3
D: -
J: TRBJ2-1
size: -
DNA: TGTGCCAGCAGCTTAGTCGGCAGGGAAGGTGAGCAGTTCTTC
CDR3: CASSLVGREGEQFF

V: TRBV11-2
D: TRBD2
J: TRBJ2-2
size: -
DNA: TGTGCCAGCAGCTTACAGGGAGGGACCGGGGAGCTGTTTTTT
CDR3: CASSLQGGTGELFF

V: TRBV18
D: -
J: TRBJ2-7
size: -
DNA: TGTGCCAGCTCCCAGACAACCTACGAGCAGTACTTC
CDR3: CASSQTTYEQYF

V: TRBV7-9
D: -
J: TRBJ2-2
size: -
DNA: TGTGCCAGCAGCCCCGACGGGTACACCGGGGAGCTGTTTTTT
CDR3: CASSPDGYTGELFF

V: TRBV7-9
D: -
J: TRBJ1-2
size: -
DNA: TGTGCCAGCAGCCGCAACGACGATGAGGAATTACATGGCTACACCTTC
CDR3: CASSRNDDEELHGYTF

V: TRBV29-1
D: TRBD2
J: TRBJ2-5
size: -
DNA: TGCAGCGTTAATGGACTAGCGGGGGCCCATACAACTCGTCAAGAGACCCAGTACTTC
CDR3: CSVNGLAGAHTTRQETQYF

V: TRBV2
D: TRBD1
J: TRBJ1-1
size: -
DNA: TGTGCCAGCAGCGGACAGGGGACCAAAGCTGAAGCTTTCTTT
CDR3: CASSGQGTKAEAFF

V: TRBV4-1
D: TRBD1
J: TRBJ1-6
size: few
DNA: TGCGCCAGCAGCCCGCGACAGGGAGGTTCACCCCTCCACTTT
CDR3: CASSPRQGGSPLHF

V: TRBV14
D: -
J: TRBJ2-7
size: -
DNA: TGTGCCAGCAGCCACGGGACTCTAAGCGAGCAGTACTTC
CDR3: CASSHGTLSEQYF

V: TRBV19
D: TRBD1
J: TRBJ1-1
size: -
DNA: TGTGCCAGTAGTATAGGTAAAACAGGGGCGAACACTGAAGCTTTCTTT
CDR3: CASSIGKTGANTEAFF

V: TRBV2
D: TRBD1
J: TRBJ1-4
size: -
DNA: TGTGCCAGCAGTTACGGACAGGGGACTGAAAAACTGTTTTTT
CDR3: CASSYGQGTEKLFF

V: TRBV4-2
D: TRBD2
J: TRBJ2-5
size: -
DNA: TGTGCCAGCAGCCAGAGACTAGCGGGGGAAGAGACCCAGTACTTC
CDR3: CASSQRLAGEETQYF

V: TRBV4-1
D: TRBD2
J: TRBJ2-3
size: once
DNA: TGCGCCAGCAGCCAGACATTGTCCGCGGGGGGCACAGATACGCAGTATTTT
CDR3: CASSQTLSAGGTDTQYF